In its sample, the clone carrying this T cell receptor beta chain was seen a few times. Its antigen is not identified. Heparinised blood was drawn once per donor, averaging about 116 mL. Sorted CD4+ subsets: naive, central memory, regulatory, stem cell-like memory (CD45RO/CCR7/CD25/CD127/CD95/CD27 panel). This sample was taken from a study of beta chain features in type 1 diabetes. Findings and caveats of the study: Junctions at VDJ sites from type 1 diabetes patients had fewer insertions and more deletions. Moderate but significant shortening of TCRB CDR3s was recorded in all four CD4+ subsets from Type 1 diabetes patients.

Investigators reverse transcribed all isolated RNA, so they sequenced expressed TCRB transcripts. TCRdb's table, derived via immunoSEQ multiplex PCR, lists solely in-frame clones and lacks some. The table lists under 300,000 clones, approximately 20% of them singletons. The V end lost 5 bases, the J end lost 8 bases, and 7 bases lay between the germline ends. This CDR3 region has 10 residues. CDR1 SQVTM and CDR2 ANQGSEA come from the germline V gene. The J gene is TRBJ2-1, the V gene TRBV29-1; D is perhaps TRBD1 (5 bases). The receptor was derived from a woman aged 35 to 49 with type 1 diabetes. The sample was naive CD4+ T cells from blood. The DNA of the CDR3 is TGCAGCGTTCAGGGTGATGAGCAGTTCTTC. Protein: CSVQGDEQFF.